This TCR beta chain was recovered during a study of blood T cell repertoires in COVID-19. Across the study: Donors in the United States, Italy and Spain gave samples during acute or convalescent COVID-19. In each case, the material was cDNA or gDNA derived from T cells, B-cell-depleted T cells, or PBMCs.

TCRdb keeps only in-frame clones here, not all; method: immunoSEQ multiplex PCR. The profile shows about 120,000 clones, around 77% of them singletons. The sequence derives from a human donor in a cohort sampled during active COVID-19. The source material was peripheral blood.

The CDR3 DNA reads as TGCAGTGCTACAGGGAGGTATGGCTACACCTTC. Translation: CSATGRYGYTF. The gene calls are TRBV20-1 and TRBJ1-2, with D perhaps matching TRBD1 (5 bases). Germline lookup yields CDR1 DFQATT and CDR2 SNEGSKA (reference sequence). Trimming took off 4 bases at V and 5 bases at J, with 8 bases between the two ends. The CDR3 runs 11 residues.